Here is one T cell receptor beta chain with its context. The data were taken from a study of OX40 agonist ivuxolimab in advanced cancers. The data were produced by immunoSEQ multiplex PCR, yet TCRdb's version contains in-frame clones alone and is incomplete. The data hold just over 80,000 clones, with around 86% observed a single time. This CDR3 is 11 amino acids long. Germline V lookup: CDR1 MNHEY, CDR2 SMNVEV (reference sequence). The TCR originated in an adult with an advanced solid tumor such as melanoma, head and neck, liver or kidney cancer. Sequenced here: CD4+ or CD8+ T cells sorted from blood, sampled in a trial of the OX40 agonist ivuxolimab. The chain joins TRBV27 to TRBJ1-5; D unresolved. In DNA form, the CDR3 reads TGTTCCTCTGGGGTGGCTCAGCCCCAGCATTTT. Its translation is CSSGVAQPQHF.